This TCR beta chain came from a study of siplizumab effects on memory and regulatory T cells (dated by TCRdb to between 2018 and 2021). Broadly, across the study: The study looked at the effect of siplizumab, an anti-CD2 antibody, on alloreactive T-cell subsets in allogeneic mixed lymphocyte reactions made from human PBMCs. Paper-wide results and their limitations: Sequences below about 10^-5 frequency were poorly captured, so only a minor fraction of alloreactive clones could be mapped to unstimulated subsets. In reactions with siplizumab, an average of roughly 69% of mappable alloreactive CD4+ clones were Treg-derived, compared with about 27% in control reactions. The cumulative frequency of alloreactive sequences traceable to unstimulated CD4+ memory T cells was significantly reduced by siplizumab. Whether proliferating Tregs from siplizumab cultures actually had suppressive function was not functionally confirmed. For roughly 75-96% of proliferating CD4+ or CD8+ clones, no naive or memory phenotype could be assigned. Unstimulated naive T cells appeared to be more diverse than memory T cells, and naive cells seemed to make a substantial contribution to the alloresponse.

Including the terminal cysteine and phenylalanine, the CDR3 comprises 15 residues. The kept DNA is CDR3 alone, 45 bases in frame from the first base. Based on the germline V gene (reference sequence), the CDR1 and CDR2 sequences are LNHDA and SQIVND. Trimming at the junction amounts to 7 bases on V and 0 bases on J, and the germline ends lie 12 bases apart. Sorted unstimulated T cells and proliferating T cells recovered from mixed lymphocyte reactions underwent TCRbeta CDR3 sequencing. Fresh whole blood from approximately 9 HLA-typed healthy donors was used to isolate PBMCs. Unstimulated CD4+ non-regulatory T cells were FACS-sorted to map the origin of alloreactive clones. The library was generated by the immunoSEQ multiplex PCR assay. Each sample had some 10^5 TCR templates assayed by the deep sequencing platform. Genomic DNA extracted from sorted T cells was used for TCRbeta CDR3 sequencing. The published analysis was carried out like this. The R programming language was used for clonal analysis of TCRbeta CDR3 data. Unstimulated samples were compared with post-reaction CFSE-low samples to define alloreactive CD4+ and CD8+ clones. Alloreactive CD4+ clones were assigned to regulatory or non-regulatory origin by matching sequences to sorted unstimulated Treg and non-Treg repertoires. Sourced from immuneACCESS, this table was stored by TCRdb with only in-frame sequences that have V and J called. A share of the clones is absent; for the studies checked, an unresolved V gene accounts for under half, and the remainder has no known explanation. The V and J calls and clone size were taken over from that table, and D and trimming were inferred from the DNA. This sample is represented by about 120,000 clones; 93% of them were singletons. Of the sample, over 0.15% falls within the top ten clones.

Worth noting for this clone: This clone's antigen is unknown. Nothing much larger sits one base from this clone, and base qualities are not available.

The sample consisted of non-Treg CD4+ T cells sorted from blood. The cell subset or site label on this specimen signifies: FACS-sorted unstimulated CD4+ non-regulatory T cells. The TCR comes from a human donor in good health. This sequence uses TRBV19 and TRBJ2-2; the D gene remains uncertain. In nucleotide form, the sequence is TGTGCCAGTACGGTGGGCGCATCGAACACCGGGGAGCTGTTTTTT. The resulting protein is CASTVGASNTGELFF.